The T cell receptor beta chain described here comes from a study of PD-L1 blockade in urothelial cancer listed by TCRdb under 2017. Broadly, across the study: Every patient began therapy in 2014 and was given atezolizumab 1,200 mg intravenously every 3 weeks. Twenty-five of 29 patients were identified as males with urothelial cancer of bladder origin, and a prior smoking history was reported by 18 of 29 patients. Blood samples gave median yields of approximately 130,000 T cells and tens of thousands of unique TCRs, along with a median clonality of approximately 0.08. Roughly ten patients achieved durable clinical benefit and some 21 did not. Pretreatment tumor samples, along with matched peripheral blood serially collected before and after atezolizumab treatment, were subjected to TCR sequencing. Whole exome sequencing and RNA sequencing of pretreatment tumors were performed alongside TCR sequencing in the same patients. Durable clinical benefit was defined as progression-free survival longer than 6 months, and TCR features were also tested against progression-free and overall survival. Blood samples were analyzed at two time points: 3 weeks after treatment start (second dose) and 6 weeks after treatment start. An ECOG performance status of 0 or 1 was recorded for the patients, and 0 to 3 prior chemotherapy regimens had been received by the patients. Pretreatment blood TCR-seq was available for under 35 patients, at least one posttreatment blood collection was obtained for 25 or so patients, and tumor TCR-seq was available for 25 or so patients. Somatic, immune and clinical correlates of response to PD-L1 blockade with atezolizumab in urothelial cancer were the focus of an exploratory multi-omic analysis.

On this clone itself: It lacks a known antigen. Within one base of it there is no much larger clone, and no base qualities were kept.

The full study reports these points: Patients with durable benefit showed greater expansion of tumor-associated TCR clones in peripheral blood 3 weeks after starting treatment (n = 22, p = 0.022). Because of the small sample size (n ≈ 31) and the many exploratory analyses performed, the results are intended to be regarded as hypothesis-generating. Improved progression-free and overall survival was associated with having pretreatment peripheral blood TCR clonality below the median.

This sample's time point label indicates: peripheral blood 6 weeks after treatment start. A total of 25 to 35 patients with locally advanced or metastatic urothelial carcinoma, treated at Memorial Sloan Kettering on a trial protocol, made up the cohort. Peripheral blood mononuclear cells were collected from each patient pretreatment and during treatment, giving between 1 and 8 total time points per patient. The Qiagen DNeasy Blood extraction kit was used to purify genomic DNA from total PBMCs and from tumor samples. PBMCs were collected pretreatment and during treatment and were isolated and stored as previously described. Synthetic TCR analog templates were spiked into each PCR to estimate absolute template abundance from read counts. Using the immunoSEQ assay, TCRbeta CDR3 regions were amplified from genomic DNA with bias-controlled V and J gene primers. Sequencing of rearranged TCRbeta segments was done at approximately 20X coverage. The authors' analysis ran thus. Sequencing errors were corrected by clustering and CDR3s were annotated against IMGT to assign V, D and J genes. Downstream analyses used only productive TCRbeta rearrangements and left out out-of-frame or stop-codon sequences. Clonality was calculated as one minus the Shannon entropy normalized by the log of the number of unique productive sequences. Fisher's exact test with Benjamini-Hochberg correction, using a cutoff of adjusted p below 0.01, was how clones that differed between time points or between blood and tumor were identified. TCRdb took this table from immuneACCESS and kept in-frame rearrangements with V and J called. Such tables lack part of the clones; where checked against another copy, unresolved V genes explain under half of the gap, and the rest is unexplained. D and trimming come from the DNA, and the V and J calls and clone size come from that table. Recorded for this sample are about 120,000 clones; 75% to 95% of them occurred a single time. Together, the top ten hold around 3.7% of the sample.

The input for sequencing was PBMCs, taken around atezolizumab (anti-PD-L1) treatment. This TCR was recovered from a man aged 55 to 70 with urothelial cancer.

The DNA sequence is TGTGCCAGCAGCACTGTACCGGGACAGGGTATCGAGACCCAGTACTTC. The resulting protein is CASSTVPGQGIETQYF. The V and J genes are TRBV5-4 and TRBJ2-5; a stretch of 9 junction bases matches TRBD1. V is pruned by 4 bases and J by 5 bases, leaving 12 bases of the junction without a gene match. Inclusive of the bounding cysteine and phenylalanine, the CDR3 is 16 residues long. Just the 48-base CDR3 DNA is kept, in frame starting at base 1. From the germline V gene (reference sequence), CDR1 is SGHNT and CDR2 is YYREEE.